This entry concerns a single TCR beta chain. Per the study methods: The authors estimated nucleated cell counts from reference gene primer amplification. The protocol was immunoSEQ multiplex PCR, while the TCRdb copy is restricted to in-frame clones and leaves out a portion. For V, J and clone size, that table is used; D and trimming come from the DNA. The sample yields about 200,000 clones, roughly 89% seen once. These data are taken from a study of blood T cell repertoires in COVID-19. Background on the study: The United States, Italy and Spain supplied acute and convalescent COVID-19 samples. The cDNA or gDNA used as material had been derived from T cells, B-cell-depleted T cells, or PBMCs.

Germline V CDR1 and CDR2: LGHNA, YSLEER. The CDR3 covers 15 residues. V lost 1 base to trimming and J lost 8 bases, with 12 bases between them. This TCR was recovered from a man in his fifties or sixties with acute or convalescent COVID-19. The V and J genes are TRBV4-3 and TRBJ1-6; no firm D call. Sample: peripheral blood. CDR3 protein: CASSQGLGGYSPLHF. As DNA, the CDR3 is TGCGCCAGCAGCCAAGGGCTCGGCGGCTATTCACCCCTCCACTTT.